Described below is a single TCR beta chain sequence and its context. What this receptor recognizes is not known. Qualities for individual bases were not recorded, and no much larger clone is one base off. Using the deep immunoSEQ assay, TCR CDR3 regions were amplified from genomic DNA by multiplex PCR. Genomic DNA extracted from each cell subset was distributed evenly over all wells of several immunoSEQ 96-well plates, and each plate served as one replicate. Each replicate PCR for unsorted PBMC received approximately 0.3 ug genomic DNA, equal to 30,000 or so T cell genomes. Ten immunoSEQ deep assay plates were used to sequence unsorted PBMC genomic DNA. Purified libraries were quantified with a Qubit 3.0 fluorometer, sized on a Bioanalyzer 2100, and re-quantified with the KAPA Library Quantification kit. Each immunoSEQ 96-well plate was sequenced on its own single-read 150-cycle Illumina NextSeq 550 flow cell. The original methods were these. Because the immunoSEQ output included only junctional sequences and no quality scores, the filtering could not be the same as the filtering used for full-length reads. Sequences were annotated with PyIR, a Python wrapper for IgBLAST v1.9, using IMGT germline references to assign V/J genes and CDR3. Reads were removed for weak V/J assignments (E-value above 1e-6), missing CDR3, stop codons, out-of-frame junctions, or ambiguous translated residues. V3J clonotypes were defined by identical inferred V gene, J gene, and CDR3 amino acid sequence. To compute the percentage overlap between repertoires, the number of shared unique clonotypes was divided by the size of the smaller repertoire. Repertoire richness was assessed with RTK rarefaction, the Chao1 estimator, and Recon v2.1 estimates of unobserved clonotypes. In its TCRdb copy, this immuneACCESS table keeps in-frame sequences only and misses some clones. Where compared with another copy, unresolved V genes explain less than half of these, and the others have no known cause. That table furnishes V, J and clone size, whereas the DNA furnished D and trimming. The sample profile shows around 510,000 clones; roughly 72% of them were found once. 12% of the sample goes to the ten largest clones.

The data were taken from a study of shared clonotypes between healthy human individuals (dated by TCRdb to the early 2020s). For the wider study: A few men and two women, aged 18 to 49 years, made up the cohort. To estimate repertoire size and how much clonotype sharing occurs between individuals, the study deeply sequenced the blood TCR repertoires of about five healthy adults. Libraries were prepared and TCR repertoires were sequenced by different laboratories using diverse techniques, in order to increase sequencing depth and limit assay-specific biases. Leukapheresis yielded between about 0.85 and 9.5 billion PBMCs per donor.

The donors were healthy, HIV-negative adults with no recently reported acute infections or vaccinations. Every donor was a Caucasian adult living in Nashville, Tennessee, USA. For unsorted samples, 96 million or so PBMCs were counted, and genomic DNA was extracted using the QIAamp DNA Blood Mini kit. After blood collection by leukapheresis, PBMCs were isolated using Ficoll-Histopaque density gradient centrifugation and then cryopreserved in the vapor phase of liquid nitrogen. The paper as a whole reports these results and caveats: Sampling was restricted to blood, and TCR repertoires in tissues likely differ from the TCR repertoires found in blood. Pairwise subsampling indicated that sequencing depth was expected to affect the degree of clonotype sharing among donors. The genetic and exposure-history diversity represented was limited by the small number of donors.

Including the terminal cysteine and phenylalanine, the CDR3 comprises 15 residues. Of the read, only the CDR3 DNA is kept; its 45 bases are in frame from base 1. The germline V gene provides CDR1 MNHNS and CDR2 SASEGT. Trimming leaves V shorter by 3 bases and J shorter by 2 bases, with the junction holding 5 bases beyond the gene matches. Recombination joined TRBV6-1 with TRBJ2-7, with TRBD2 identical over 9 junction bases. Sequencing was performed on PBMCs. This clonotype originated in a woman aged 40 to 50 in good health. Some clones in this sample may be carry-over from other donors' samples. The CDR3 sequence is CASSEGLAGPYEQYF. In nucleotide form, the sequence is TGTGCCAGCAGTGAGGGGCTAGCGGGGCCCTACGAGCAGTACTTC.